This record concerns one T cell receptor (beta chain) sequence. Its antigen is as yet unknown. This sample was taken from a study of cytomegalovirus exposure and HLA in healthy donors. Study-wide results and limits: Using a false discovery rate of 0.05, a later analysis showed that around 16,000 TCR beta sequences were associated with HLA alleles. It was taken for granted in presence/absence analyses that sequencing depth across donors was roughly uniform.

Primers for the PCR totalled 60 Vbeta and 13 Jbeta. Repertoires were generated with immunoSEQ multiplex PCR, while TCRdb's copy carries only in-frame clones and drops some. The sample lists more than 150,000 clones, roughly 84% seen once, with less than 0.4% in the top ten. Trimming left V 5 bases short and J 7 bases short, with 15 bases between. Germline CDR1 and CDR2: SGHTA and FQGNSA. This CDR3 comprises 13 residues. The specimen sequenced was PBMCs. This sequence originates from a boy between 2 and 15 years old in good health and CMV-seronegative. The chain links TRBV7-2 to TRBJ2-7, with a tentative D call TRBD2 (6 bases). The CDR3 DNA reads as TGTGCCAGCAGCATATCCGGGACTTTAGAGCAGTACTTC. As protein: CASSISGTLEQYF.